This is a list of T cell receptor beta chains from one sample in a study of T cell clonotyping in hematopoietic cell transplantation. The data were produced by immunoSEQ multiplex PCR, yet TCRdb's version contains in-frame clones alone and is incomplete. The sample holds 7,500 to 8,500 clones; about 70% are singletons and the top ten take 20% to 25%. This specimen consisted of peripheral blood mononuclear cells, obtained 100 days after allogeneic stem cell transplant. These receptors were taken from a male patient aged 60 to 75 who had an allogeneic stem cell transplant from an unrelated donor, so the T cells may come from the graft donor. Some clones in this sample may be carry-over from other donors' samples. The CDR3 runs from the conserved cysteine through the conserved F or W. Fields, in order: clone size, D gene, V gene, J gene, CDR3 protein, CDR3 DNA. D genes are given only for firm matches. The size field is filled for only some rows; it gives once, few, many or a size class.

size: .; D: .; V: TRBV7-2; J: TRBJ2-5; CDR3: CASSLELLGSQTQYF; DNA: TGTGCCAGCAGCTTAGAATTATTAGGGAGCCAGACCCAGTACTTC
size: .; D: .; V: TRBV7-9; J: TRBJ2-3; CDR3: CASSCGDEGPRDTQYF; DNA: TGTGCCAGCAGCTGCGGTGACGAAGGTCCAAGAGATACGCAGTATTTT
size: .; D: TRBD1; V: TRBV7-9; J: TRBJ1-2; CDR3: CASSYTQGYGDYGYTF; DNA: TGTGCCAGCAGCTACACACAGGGGTATGGTGACTATGGCTACACCTTC
size: .; D: .; V: TRBV5-1; J: TRBJ2-7; CDR3: CASSNLGMAYEQYF; DNA: TGCGCCAGCAGCAACCTAGGGATGGCCTACGAGCAGTACTTC
size: .; D: .; V: TRBV5-1; J: TRBJ2-7; CDR3: CASREAGTLSYEQYF; DNA: TGCGCCAGCAGAGAGGCAGGGACTTTATCCTACGAGCAGTACTTC
size: .; D: TRBD2; V: TRBV2; J: TRBJ2-3; CDR3: CASSFGLAGGTDTQYF; DNA: TGTGCCAGCAGTTTCGGACTAGCGGGGGGGACAGATACGCAGTATTTT
size: .; D: TRBD1; V: TRBV25-1; J: TRBJ1-1; CDR3: CASSELRQGRTEAFF; DNA: TGTGCCAGCAGTGAGTTACGACAGGGGAGGACTGAAGCTTTCTTT
size: few; D: .; V: TRBV19; J: TRBJ2-7; CDR3: CASSAARGGEQYF; DNA: TGTGCCAGTAGTGCAGCGAGGGGGGGAGAGCAGTACTTC
size: .; D: TRBD2; V: TRBV11-3; J: TRBJ2-2; CDR3: CASSNDVAGGGTGELFF; DNA: TGTGCCAGCTCGAACGACGTAGCGGGAGGGGGCACCGGGGAGCTGTTTTTT
size: .; D: TRBD1; V: TRBV5-1; J: TRBJ2-7; CDR3: CASSWTAGGVYEQYF; DNA: TGCGCCAGCAGCTGGACGGCAGGGGGCGTGTACGAGCAGTACTTC
size: few; D: .; V: TRBV15; J: TRBJ2-7; CDR3: CATSEGDPTYEQYF; DNA: TGTGCCACCAGCGAGGGGGATCCAACCTACGAGCAGTACTTC
size: medium-sized; D: .; V: TRBV6-4; J: TRBJ1-1; CDR3: CASSDSPGGPNTEAFF; DNA: TGTGCCAGCAGTGACTCACCGGGGGGCCCTAACACTGAAGCTTTCTTT
size: .; D: .; V: TRBV6-5; J: TRBJ1-1; CDR3: CASSIHPVNTEAFF; DNA: TGTGCCAGCAGTATACACCCAGTGAACACTGAAGCTTTCTTT
size: large; D: .; V: TRBV27; J: TRBJ1-1; CDR3: CASSLFAQFGRGELGTEAFF; DNA: TGTGCCAGCAGTTTATTCGCACAGTTCGGGAGGGGCGAATTGGGCACTGAAGCTTTCTTT
size: .; D: .; V: TRBV7-3; J: TRBJ2-2; CDR3: CASASTSTGELFF; DNA: TGTGCCAGCGCCTCGACATCGACCGGGGAGCTGTTTTTT
size: few; D: TRBD1; V: TRBV7-2; J: TRBJ1-4; CDR3: CASSPLGTGGSGVQKLFF; DNA: TGTGCCAGCAGTCCCTTAGGGACAGGGGGCAGCGGTGTGCAAAAACTGTTTTTT
size: .; D: .; V: TRBV9; J: TRBJ2-7; CDR3: CASSVAMSTSSYEQYF; DNA: TGTGCCAGCAGCGTAGCGATGAGCACGAGCTCCTACGAGCAGTACTTC
size: .; D: TRBD2; V: TRBV6-5; J: TRBJ2-7; CDR3: CASSYGLANEQYF; DNA: TGTGCCAGCAGCTACGGACTAGCGAACGAGCAGTACTTC
size: few; D: .; V: TRBV11-2; J: TRBJ2-7; CDR3: CASSLESGSYEQYF; DNA: TGTGCCAGCAGCTTAGAATCGGGCAGCTACGAGCAGTACTTC
size: .; D: .; V: TRBV5-1; J: TRBJ2-7; CDR3: CASSLGGDGEEQYF; DNA: TGCGCCAGCAGCTTGGGCGGAGACGGTGAGGAGCAGTACTTC
size: .; D: TRBD1; V: TRBV27; J: TRBJ1-3; CDR3: CASSLRQGGSGNTIYF; DNA: TGTGCCAGCAGTCTTCGACAGGGAGGCTCTGGAAACACCATATATTTT
size: .; D: .; V: TRBV30; J: TRBJ2-7; CDR3: CAWSVLYEQYF; DNA: TGTGCCTGGAGTGTACTTTACGAGCAGTACTTC
size: .; D: .; V: TRBV9; J: TRBJ2-3; CDR3: CASSGYQGADTQYF; DNA: TGTGCCAGCAGCGGCTACCAGGGTGCAGATACGCAGTATTTT
size: few; D: TRBD1; V: TRBV30; J: TRBJ1-1; CDR3: CAWTDRATEAFF; DNA: TGTGCCTGGACCGACAGGGCGACTGAAGCTTTCTTT
size: .; D: .; V: TRBV11-2; J: TRBJ2-7; CDR3: CASSSDAYEQYF; DNA: TGTGCCAGCAGCTCAGACGCCTACGAGCAGTACTTC
size: .; D: .; V: TRBV9; J: TRBJ1-3; CDR3: CASSRAAGNTIYF; DNA: TGTGCCAGCAGCCGAGCGGCCGGAAACACCATATATTTT
size: .; D: .; V: TRBV11-2; J: TRBJ1-3; CDR3: CASSSFRGQPGNTIYF; DNA: TGTGCCAGCAGCTCATTCCGGGGGCAACCTGGAAACACCATATATTTT
size: .; D: .; V: TRBV5-1; J: TRBJ2-5; CDR3: CASRWTGQETQYF; DNA: TGCGCCAGTAGATGGACGGGGCAAGAGACCCAGTACTTC
size: .; D: .; V: TRBV7-2; J: TRBJ2-7; CDR3: CASSVGGGRGEQYF; DNA: TGTGCCAGCAGTGTAGGGGGGGGCCGAGGCGAGCAGTACTTC
size: once; D: .; V: TRBV4-1; J: TRBJ1-1; CDR3: CASSQGLAMTTEAFF; DNA: TGCGCCAGCAGCCAAGGGTTGGCGATGACCACTGAAGCTTTCTTT
size: .; D: TRBD1; V: TRBV5-6; J: TRBJ1-3; CDR3: CASSLVQGGSGNTIYF; DNA: TGTGCCAGCAGCTTGGTTCAGGGGGGTTCTGGAAACACCATATATTTT
size: .; D: TRBD1; V: TRBV2; J: TRBJ2-1; CDR3: CASTNRDRGNNEQFF; DNA: TGTGCCAGCACCAACCGGGACAGGGGGAACAATGAGCAGTTCTTC
size: few; D: .; V: TRBV23-1; J: TRBJ2-1; CDR3: CASSQRRQTSYNEQFF; DNA: TGCGCCAGCAGTCAAAGACGACAGACCTCCTACAATGAGCAGTTCTTC
size: .; D: TRBD1; V: TRBV9; J: TRBJ1-2; CDR3: CASNTPGQGLDGYTF; DNA: TGTGCCAGCAATACTCCGGGACAGGGTCTGGATGGCTACACCTTC
size: .; D: .; V: TRBV4-2; J: TRBJ1-2; CDR3: CASSPSGEGYTF; DNA: TGTGCCAGCAGCCCCTCAGGGGAAGGCTACACCTTC
size: few; D: .; V: TRBV7-3; J: TRBJ2-3; CDR3: CASSLGIGGTDTQYF; DNA: TGTGCCAGCAGCCTCGGGATAGGAGGCACAGATACGCAGTATTTT
size: few; D: .; V: TRBV5-1; J: TRBJ2-2; CDR3: CASSLRGRNTGELFF; DNA: TGCGCCAGCAGCTTGAGAGGGAGGAACACCGGGGAGCTGTTTTTT
size: .; D: TRBD2; V: TRBV5-4; J: TRBJ2-7; CDR3: CASSIGTSGGAWDEQYF; DNA: TGTGCCAGCAGCATCGGGACTAGCGGGGGGGCTTGGGACGAGCAGTACTTC
size: .; D: TRBD1; V: TRBV6-6; J: TRBJ1-2; CDR3: CASTRGQGSYTF; DNA: TGTGCCAGCACAAGGGGACAGGGGAGCTACACCTTC
size: .; D: .; V: TRBV6-6; J: TRBJ1-2; CDR3: CASSYGRERDGYTF; DNA: TGTGCCAGCAGTTATGGCAGGGAAAGAGATGGCTACACCTTC
size: .; D: TRBD1; V: TRBV2; J: TRBJ1-6; CDR3: CASKNSGTGGEVAVSPLHF; DNA: TGTGCCAGCAAAAATTCCGGGACAGGGGGCGAAGTAGCGGTCTCACCCCTCCACTTT
size: .; D: TRBD1; V: TRBV13; J: TRBJ2-7; CDR3: CASSLAGGTYEQYF; DNA: TGTGCCAGCAGCTTAGCAGGGGGCACCTACGAGCAGTACTTC
size: .; D: TRBD1; V: TRBV5-1; J: TRBJ1-2; CDR3: CASSSIPGQESYGYTF; DNA: TGCGCCAGCAGCTCGATACCGGGACAGGAAAGTTATGGCTACACCTTC
size: .; D: .; V: TRBV30; J: TRBJ2-6; CDR3: CAWSFPDVLTF; DNA: TGTGCCTGGAGCTTTCCCGACGTCCTGACTTTC
size: .; D: .; V: TRBV29-1; J: TRBJ1-2; CDR3: CSVDGAGSYGYTF; DNA: TGCAGCGTTGACGGGGCAGGCTCGTATGGCTACACCTTC
size: few; D: .; V: TRBV9; J: TRBJ1-5; CDR3: CASSAGPKNQPQHF; DNA: TGTGCCAGCAGCGCAGGACCCAAGAATCAGCCCCAGCATTTT
size: .; D: TRBD1; V: TRBV6-5; J: TRBJ1-3; CDR3: CASSSSTGGIDTIYF; DNA: TGTGCCAGCAGTTCCTCGACAGGGGGGATAGACACCATATATTTT
size: .; D: .; V: TRBV2; J: TRBJ2-1; CDR3: CASHSSYNEQFF; DNA: TGTGCCAGCCATAGCTCCTACAATGAGCAGTTCTTC
size: .; D: .; V: TRBV27; J: TRBJ2-6; CDR3: CASSLEGSGANVLTF; DNA: TGTGCCAGCAGTTTAGAGGGCTCTGGGGCCAACGTCCTGACTTTC
size: few; D: TRBD2; V: TRBV10-1; J: TRBJ2-7; CDR3: CASSEGGSSYEQYF; DNA: TGCGCCAGCAGCGAGGGAGGGAGCTCCTACGAGCAGTACTTC
size: once; D: TRBD1; V: TRBV5-6; J: TRBJ1-2; CDR3: CASSFVWTGNNYGYTF; DNA: TGTGCCAGCAGCTTCGTTTGGACAGGGAATAACTATGGCTACACCTTC
size: .; D: TRBD2; V: TRBV20-1; J: TRBJ2-5; CDR3: CSASPGGTQYF; DNA: TGCAGTGCAAGCCCGGGAGGGACCCAGTACTTC
size: .; D: .; V: TRBV11-3; J: TRBJ1-1; CDR3: CASSLEWTDEAFF; DNA: TGTGCCAGCAGCTTAGAGTGGACAGATGAAGCTTTCTTT